This entry lists 16 T cell receptor beta chains sequenced from one sample in a study of T cell clonotyping in hematopoietic cell transplantation (dated by TCRdb to the early 2020s). Receptors were amplified or captured by the immunoSEQ multiplex PCR assay. TCRdb provides this immuneACCESS table in a form limited to in-frame rearrangements. Some clones are lacking; in checked studies, under half of them reflect an unresolved V gene, and why the rest are absent is not known. This sample gives under 9,500 clones in total; 97% of them show up just once. 2.4% of the sample is in the top ten clones. The time point label, as the study defines it: 100 days after allo-HCT. The sequencing here drew on peripheral blood mononuclear cells, taken 100 days after allogeneic stem cell transplant. These receptors came from a male patient between 60 and 69 years old who had an allogeneic stem cell transplant from a related donor, so the T cells may come from the graft donor. Some clones in this sample may be carry-over from other donors' samples.

This clone was seen only once. The chain couples TRBV6-1 to TRBJ1-6; 9 bases agree with TRBD1. Germline assignment: CDR1 MNHNS and CDR2 SASEGT. CDR3 length: 15 amino acids. With V trimmed by 5 bases and J by 7 bases, 6 bases remained unmatched. CDR3 in DNA: TGTGCCAGCAGTAACTTGGACAGGGGAAATTCACCCCTCCACTTT. Its protein is CASSNLDRGNSPLHF.

This chain links TRBV2 with TRBJ1-2; a weak D match, TRBD1 (6 bases). The germline CDR1 and CDR2 sequences are SNHLY and FYNNEI. The CDR3 contains 13 residues. The V gene lost 6 bases and the J gene lost 4 bases, with 12 bases spanning the gap. The CDR3 loop is CASSGTFLYGYTF. The CDR3 bases are TGTGCCAGCAGCGGGACATTCCTCTATGGCTACACCTTC.

This chain links TRBV11-3 with TRBJ2-7; 10 bases line up with TRBD1. V shed 4 bases, J shed 1 base, and the junction held 13 bases outside the gene matches. Germline assignment: CDR1 SGHNT and CDR2 YENEEA. This CDR3 has 18 amino acids. For the CDR3, the DNA is TGTGCCAGCAGCTCATTCCGGGACAGGGGTTCATTTTCCTACGAGCAGTACTTC. Amino acid sequence: CASSSFRDRGSFSYEQYF.

This chain joins TRBV7-8 and TRBJ2-7; tentatively, D is TRBD2 (5 bases). Trimming took 2 bases from V and 3 from J, leaving 11 bases between them. This CDR3 has 14 amino acids. Germline CDR1 SGHVS, CDR2 FQNEAQ. The DNA for the CDR3 is TGTGCCAGCAGCTTAAATTTCGAGGGCTACGAGCAGTACTTC. Amino acid sequence: CASSLNFEGYEQYF.

CDR3 in DNA: TGTGCCAGCAGCTTAGCCCCCTGGGGTGACGAGCAGTACTTC. It specifies CASSLAPWGDEQYF. V gene TRBV7-8 combines with J gene TRBJ2-7, with D unresolved. The germline V and J ends were trimmed by 0 bases and 5 bases, with 11 bases remaining between them. Germline loops: CDR1 SGHVS, CDR2 FQNEAQ. This CDR3 spans 14 amino acids.

The chain couples TRBV19 to TRBJ1-4; D is unresolved. Trimming took off 3 bases at V and 7 bases at J, with 12 bases between the two ends. CDR3 size: 14 residues. In germline, CDR1 is LNHDA, CDR2 SQIVND (reference sequence). As DNA, the CDR3 is TGTGCCAGTAGTATTGTAGGAAGGAGTGAAAAACTGTTTTTT. This codes for CASSIVGRSEKLFF.

The chain joins TRBV11-1 to TRBJ2-7, with 13 positions matching TRBD2. The germline V gene has CDR1 SGHAT and CDR2 FQDESV (reference sequence). The CDR3 totals 17 residues. Trimming took 5 bases from V and 4 from J; bases not matched to a gene: 11. CDR3 region: CASSQLGLAGFGYEQYF. CDR3 sequence (DNA): TGTGCCAGCAGCCAACTGGGACTAGCGGGGTTCGGGTACGAGCAGTACTTC.

J is TRBJ2-3 and V is TRBV7-2, with unresolved D. V gave up 4 bases and J gave up 5 bases, with 7 bases separating them. Looked up from germline, CDR1 is SGHTA and CDR2 is FQGNSA. The CDR3 spans 12 residues. CDR3: CASSSSGDTQYF. CDR3 DNA sequence: TGTGCCAGCAGCTCCTCAGGAGATACGCAGTATTTT.

This clone was observed a single time. The V call is TRBV19, the J call TRBJ1-2; D unclear. The CDR3 contains 14 residues. Trimming took off 7 bases at V and 4 bases at J, with 16 bases between the two ends. In germline, CDR1 is LNHDA, CDR2 SQIVND (reference sequence). The CDR3 sequence is CASNLEAFSYGYTF. The DNA for the CDR3 is TGTGCCAGTAACCTGGAGGCCTTCTCCTATGGCTACACCTTC.

The chain uses TRBV11-1 and TRBJ1-1; D is unclear. Trimming left V 0 bases short and J 6 bases short, with 8 bases between. Germline CDR1 SGHAT, CDR2 FQDESV (reference sequence). The CDR3 is 13 amino acids. The CDR3 sequence: CASSLALDSEAFF. For the CDR3, the DNA is TGTGCCAGCAGCTTAGCGTTGGATTCTGAAGCTTTCTTT.

This clone appeared a single time. The chain has TRBV4-3 and TRBJ2-4; 10 nucleotides line up with TRBD2. V lost 0 bases and J lost 8; bases outside the gene matches: 7. The CDR3 is made up of 16 amino acids. Germline CDR1 and CDR2: LGHNA and YSLEER. The CDR3 region is CASSQDWPSGGDIQYF. CDR3 nucleotide sequence: TGCGCCAGCAGCCAAGATTGGCCTAGCGGGGGAGACATTCAGTACTTC.

Written as DNA, the CDR3 is TGTGCCACCAGAGAGGGGTCAGGGCTAAGCAATCAGCCCCAGCATTTT. This codes for CATREGSGLSNQPQHF. The chain uses TRBV15 and TRBJ1-5, with D possibly TRBD1 on 5 matching bases. V lost 6 bases, J lost 1 base, and 16 bases lay in between. Germline V gives CDR1 LNHNV, CDR2 YYDKDF (reference sequence). This CDR3 comprises 16 residues.

The V call is TRBV6-5, the J call TRBJ1-6; possibly TRBD1 for D (6 bases). Germline V gene sequence: CDR1 MNHEY, CDR2 SVGAGI. Trimming took 0 bases from V and 12 from J, leaving 18 bases between them. The CDR3 extends over 16 amino acids. This CDR3 is CASSYSNLKGGLPLHF. The CDR3 DNA reads TGTGCCAGCAGTTACTCGAACTTGAAAGGGGGATTACCCCTCCACTTT.

The V and J genes are TRBV11-2 and TRBJ1-5; 9 positions agree with TRBD1. The ends lost 3 bases at V and 6 bases at J; junction bases unmatched: 9. The CDR3 contains 16 residues. Per the germline V gene, CDR1 is SGHAT and CDR2 is FQNNGV. CDR3 bases: TGTGCCAGCAGCTTGGGACAGGGCGGAATTGGTCAGCCCCAGCATTTT. Translated, it gives CASSLGQGGIGQPQHF.

The count of this clone is one. J is TRBJ1-3 and V is TRBV11-2; D remains ambiguous. The CDR3 consists of 17 residues. The germline gives CDR1 SGHAT, CDR2 FQNNGV. The V end lost 3 bases, the J end lost 0 bases, and 15 bases lay between the germline ends. CDR3 amino acids: CASSLSGPPASGNTIYF. The CDR3, as DNA: TGTGCCAGCAGCTTGTCCGGCCCACCGGCCTCTGGAAACACCATATATTTT.

V and J are TRBV2 and TRBJ2-2, with 7 bases fitting TRBD1. The germline gives CDR1 SNHLY, CDR2 FYNNEI. The CDR3 runs 16 residues. With V trimmed by 2 bases and J by 6 bases, 9 bases remained unmatched. CDR3 DNA: TGTGCCAGCAGTGAAACAAACAGGGGCCTCCCCGGGGAGCTGTTTTTT. Translation gives CASSETNRGLPGELFF.